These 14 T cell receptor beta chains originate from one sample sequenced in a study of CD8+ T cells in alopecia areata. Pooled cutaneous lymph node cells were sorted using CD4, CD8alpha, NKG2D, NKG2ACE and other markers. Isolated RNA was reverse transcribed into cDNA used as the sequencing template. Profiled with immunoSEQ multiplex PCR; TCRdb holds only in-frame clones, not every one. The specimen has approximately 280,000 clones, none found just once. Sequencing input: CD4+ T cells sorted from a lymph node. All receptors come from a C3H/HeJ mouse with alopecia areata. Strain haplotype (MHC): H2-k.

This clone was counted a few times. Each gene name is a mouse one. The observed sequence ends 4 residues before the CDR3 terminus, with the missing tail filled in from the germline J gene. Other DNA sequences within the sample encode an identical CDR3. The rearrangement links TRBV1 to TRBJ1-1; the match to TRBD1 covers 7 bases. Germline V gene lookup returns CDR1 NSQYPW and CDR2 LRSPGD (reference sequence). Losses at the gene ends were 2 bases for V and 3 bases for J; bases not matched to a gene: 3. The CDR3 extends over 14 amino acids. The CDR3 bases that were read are TGCACCTGCAGTGCAAACAGGGGTGACACA. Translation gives CTCSANRGDT. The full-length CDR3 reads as CTCSANRGDTEVFF.

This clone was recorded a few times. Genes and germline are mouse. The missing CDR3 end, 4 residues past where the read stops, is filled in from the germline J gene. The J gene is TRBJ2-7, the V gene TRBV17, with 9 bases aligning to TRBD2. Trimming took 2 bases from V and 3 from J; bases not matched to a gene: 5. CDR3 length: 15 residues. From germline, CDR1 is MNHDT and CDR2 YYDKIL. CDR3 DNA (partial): TGTGCTAGCAGTAGACTGGGGGGGTCCTACTAT. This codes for CASSRLGGSYY. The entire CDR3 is CASSRLGGSYYEQYF.

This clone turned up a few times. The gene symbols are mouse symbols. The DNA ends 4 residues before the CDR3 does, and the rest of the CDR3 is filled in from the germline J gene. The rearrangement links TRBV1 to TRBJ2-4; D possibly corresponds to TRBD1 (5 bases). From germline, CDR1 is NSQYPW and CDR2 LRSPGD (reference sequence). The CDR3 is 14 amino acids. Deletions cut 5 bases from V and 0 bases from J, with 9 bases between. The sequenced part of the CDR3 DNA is TGCACCTGCAGTCCTCAGGGTAGTCAAAAC. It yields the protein CTCSPQGSQN. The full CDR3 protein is CTCSPQGSQNTLYF.

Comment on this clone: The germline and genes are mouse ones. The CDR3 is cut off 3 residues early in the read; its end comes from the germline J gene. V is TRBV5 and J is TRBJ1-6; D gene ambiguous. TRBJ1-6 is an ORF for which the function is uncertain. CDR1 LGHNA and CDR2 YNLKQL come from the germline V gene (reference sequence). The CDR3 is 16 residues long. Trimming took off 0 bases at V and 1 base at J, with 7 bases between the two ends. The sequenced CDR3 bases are TGTGCCAGCAGCCAAGATACCAGATCCTATAATTCGCCC. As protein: CASSQDTRSYNSP. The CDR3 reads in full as CASSQDTRSYNSPLYF.

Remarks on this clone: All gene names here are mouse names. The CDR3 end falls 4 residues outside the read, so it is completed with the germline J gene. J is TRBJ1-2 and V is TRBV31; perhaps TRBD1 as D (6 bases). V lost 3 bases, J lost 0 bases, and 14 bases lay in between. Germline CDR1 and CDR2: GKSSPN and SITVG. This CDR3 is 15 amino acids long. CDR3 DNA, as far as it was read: TGTGCCTGGAGCATCACTCAGGGGACAAACTCC. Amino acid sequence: CAWSITQGTNS. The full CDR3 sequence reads CAWSITQGTNSDYTF.

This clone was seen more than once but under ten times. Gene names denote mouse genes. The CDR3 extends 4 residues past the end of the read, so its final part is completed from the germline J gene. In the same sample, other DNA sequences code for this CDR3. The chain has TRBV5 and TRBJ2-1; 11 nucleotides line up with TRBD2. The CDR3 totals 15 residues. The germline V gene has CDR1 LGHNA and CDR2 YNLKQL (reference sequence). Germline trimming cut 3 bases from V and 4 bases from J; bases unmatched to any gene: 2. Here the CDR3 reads CASSQRDWGYAEQFF. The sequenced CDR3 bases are TGTGCCAGCAGCCAGAGGGACTGGGGGTATGCT.

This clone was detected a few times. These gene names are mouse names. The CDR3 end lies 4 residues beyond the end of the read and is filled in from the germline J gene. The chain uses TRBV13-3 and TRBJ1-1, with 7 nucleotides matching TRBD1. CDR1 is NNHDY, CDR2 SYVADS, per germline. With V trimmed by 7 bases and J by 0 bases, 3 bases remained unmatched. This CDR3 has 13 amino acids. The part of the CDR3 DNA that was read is TGTGCCAGCGCCGGGACAGCAAACACA. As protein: CASAGTANT. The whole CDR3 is CASAGTANTEVFF.

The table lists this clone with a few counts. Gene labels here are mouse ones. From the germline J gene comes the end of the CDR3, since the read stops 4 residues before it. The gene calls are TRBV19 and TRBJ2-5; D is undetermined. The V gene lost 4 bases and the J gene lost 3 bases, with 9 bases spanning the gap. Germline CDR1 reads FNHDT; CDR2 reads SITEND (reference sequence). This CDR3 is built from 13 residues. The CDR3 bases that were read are TGTGCCAGCAGTCCGACAAGACAAGAC. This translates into CASSPTRQD. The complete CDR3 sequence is CASSPTRQDTQYF.

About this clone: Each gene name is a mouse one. The CDR3 DNA, read in part, is TGTGCCAGCGGTGAGGTCCAGCCC. This encodes CASGEVQP. The CDR3, in full, reads CASGEVQPLYF. This chain uses TRBV13-2 with TRBJ1-6, with D hard to call. The missing CDR3 end, 3 residues past where the read stops, is filled in from the germline J gene. TRBJ1-6 is marked as an open reading frame, function uncertain. Looked up from germline, CDR1 is NNHNN and CDR2 is SYGAGS (reference sequence). This CDR3 has 11 amino acids.

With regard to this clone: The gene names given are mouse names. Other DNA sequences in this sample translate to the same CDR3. Partial CDR3 DNA: TGTGCCAGCAGTCGACAGGGGGCGGACACCGGG. As protein: CASSRQGADTG. The full CDR3 is CASSRQGADTGQLYF. This sequence joins TRBV13-3 and TRBJ2-2; 10 bases match TRBD1. From the germline J gene comes the end of the CDR3, since the read stops 4 residues before it. The CDR3 covers 15 residues. Trimming cost V 4 bases and J 3 bases; bases outside gene matches: 3. Germline V gene sequence: CDR1 NNHDY, CDR2 SYVADS.

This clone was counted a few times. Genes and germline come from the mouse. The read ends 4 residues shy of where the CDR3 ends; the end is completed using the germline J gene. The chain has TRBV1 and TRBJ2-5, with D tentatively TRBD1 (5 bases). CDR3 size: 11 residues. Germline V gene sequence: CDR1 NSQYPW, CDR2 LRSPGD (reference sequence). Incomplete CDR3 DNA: TGCACCTGCAGCTCAGGGGAC. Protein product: CTCSSGD. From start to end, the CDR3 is CTCSSGDTQYF.

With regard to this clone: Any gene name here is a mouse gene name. Partial CDR3 DNA: TGTGCCAGCAGCCAACCGGGACTGGGGGGGCGCGGCACCGGG. Translation gives CASSQPGLGGRGTG. Given in full, the CDR3 is CASSQPGLGGRGTGQLYF. The chain is built from TRBV5 and TRBJ2-2; 14 bases map to TRBD2. The read terminates 4 residues before the CDR3 end, so the remaining end is supplied by the germline J gene. In germline, CDR1 is LGHNA, CDR2 YNLKQL (reference sequence). The CDR3 runs 18 residues. V dropped 2 bases and J dropped 4; count of bases not matched to a gene: 6.

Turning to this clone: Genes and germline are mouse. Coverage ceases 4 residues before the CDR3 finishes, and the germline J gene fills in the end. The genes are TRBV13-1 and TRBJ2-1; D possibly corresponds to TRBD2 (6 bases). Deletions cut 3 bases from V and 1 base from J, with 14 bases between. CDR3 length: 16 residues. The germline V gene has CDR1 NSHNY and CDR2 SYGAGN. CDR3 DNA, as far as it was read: TGTGCCAGCAGTGCCCTTTTGGGGGTAAACTATGCT. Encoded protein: CASSALLGVNYA. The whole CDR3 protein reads CASSALLGVNYAEQFF.

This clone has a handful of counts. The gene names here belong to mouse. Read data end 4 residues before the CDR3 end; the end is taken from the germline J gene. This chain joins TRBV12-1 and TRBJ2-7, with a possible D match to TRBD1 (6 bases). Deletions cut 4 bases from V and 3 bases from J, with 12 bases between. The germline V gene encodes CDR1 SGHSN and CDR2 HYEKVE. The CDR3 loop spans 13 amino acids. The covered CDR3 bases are TGTGCCAGCTCAATCGGGACAAACTAT. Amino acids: CASSIGTNY. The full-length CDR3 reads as CASSIGTNYEQYF.